Listed below are T cell receptor beta chains from one sample, sequenced in a study of monozygotic twins with cystic fibrosis. Sequencing was performed with immunoSEQ multiplex PCR; in TCRdb, only in-frame clones are kept and a portion is missing. Among some 31,000 clones, just under 85% were seen once, and the ten largest hold around 1%. Sequencing was performed on blood. The receptors here all came from a girl aged 2 to 9 with cystic fibrosis. Both conserved end residues are part of each CDR3. The D gene is left open where the match is weak. The size of a clone is reported for some rows only, either as once, few or many, or as a class for expanded clones.

cdr3_length	v_call	clone_size	j_call	d_call	cdr3_nt	cdr3_aa
13	TRBV28	few	TRBJ1-5	.	TGTGCCAGCGAAGGGGGGGCGAATCAGCCCCAGCATTTT	CASEGGANQPQHF
17	TRBV28	.	TRBJ2-4	TRBD1	TGTGCCAGCAGTTTATATCGGGACAGGGTTTTCGGGAACATTCAGTACTTC	CASSLYRDRVFGNIQYF
14	TRBV5-4	.	TRBJ1-1	TRBD1	TGTGCCAGCAGCTGGACAGGGGAGTACACTGAAGCTTTCTTT	CASSWTGEYTEAFF
14	TRBV19	few	TRBJ1-2	.	TGTGCCAGCCGCTCTATTGGCCGTCACTGGGGCTACACCTTC	CASRSIGRHWGYTF
12	TRBV27	once	TRBJ1-1	.	TGTGCCAGCAGTACCCGACAGGATGAGGCTTTCTTT	CASSTRQDEAFF
13	TRBV30	.	TRBJ2-7	.	TGTGCCTGGAGTAGAACGGGCAGGTACGAGCAGTACTTC	CAWSRTGRYEQYF
14	TRBV7-8	.	TRBJ2-5	TRBD1	TGTGCCAGCAGCGGGGGACAGCCCCAAGAGACCCAGTACTTC	CASSGGQPQETQYF
15	TRBV10-3	.	TRBJ2-3	TRBD2	TGTGCCATCAGCCAACTAGCGCCTGGCACAGATACGCAGTATTTT	CAISQLAPGTDTQYF
14	TRBV19	.	TRBJ2-1	TRBD1	TGTGCCAGTAGTGCGCCAGGGGGCTACAATGAGCAGTTCTTC	CASSAPGGYNEQFF
15	TRBV7-9	.	TRBJ2-1	TRBD2	TGTGCCAGCAGCATAACTAGCGGGAGTGCGAATGAGCAGTTCTTC	CASSITSGSANEQFF
14	TRBV4-1	.	TRBJ2-5	.	TGCGCCAGCAGCCAAGCCCCCTCGAGTGTCGCCCAGTACTTC	CASSQAPSSVAQYF
16	TRBV29-1	.	TRBJ2-1	TRBD1	TGCAGCGTTGAGTTAGTACAGGGACAGGTCCTGAATGAGCAGTTCTTC	CSVELVQGQVLNEQFF
15	TRBV5-1	.	TRBJ2-1	.	TGCGCCAGCATGTATGGGGGAGGCTCCTACAATGAGCAGTTCTTC	CASMYGGGSYNEQFF
14	TRBV30	.	TRBJ2-7	TRBD2	TGTGCCTGGAGTTTGGGCGGGAGGGCCCTCGAGCAGTACTTC	CAWSLGGRALEQYF
17	TRBV6-1	.	TRBJ1-1	.	TGTGCCAGCAGTGAAGCGGTCAGGACAGCCAAGAACACTGAAGCTTTCTTT	CASSEAVRTAKNTEAFF
15	TRBV7-8	.	TRBJ2-3	.	TGTGCCAGCAGCTTAGTTCCAGGGGCAACAGATACGCAGTATTTT	CASSLVPGATDTQYF
14	TRBV2	.	TRBJ1-1	.	TGTGCCAGCAGAACTATGGACATGAACACTGAAGCTTTCTTT	CASRTMDMNTEAFF
13	TRBV29-1	.	TRBJ1-1	TRBD1	TGCAGCTCGGGGACAGGACGGGGCACTGAAGCTTTCTTT	CSSGTGRGTEAFF
14	TRBV9	.	TRBJ1-1	.	TGTGCCAGCAGCAGCCAAGCCGTCGCCGTATCGGCTTTCTTT	CASSSQAVAVSAFF
16	TRBV27	.	TRBJ2-7	.	TGTGCCAGCAGCTCTATTCGGATGGCAGGGTCCTACGAGCAGTACTTC	CASSSIRMAGSYEQYF
15	TRBV6-5	.	TRBJ1-4	TRBD1	TGTGCCAGCAGCAGGACAGGGGGGGAGCGTGAAAAACTGTTTTTT	CASSRTGGEREKLFF
14	TRBV10-1	once	TRBJ1-1	.	TGCGCCAGCAGTCTCGGGGTTCAGGACACTGAAGCTTTCTTT	CASSLGVQDTEAFF
14	TRBV28	.	TRBJ1-1	.	TGTGCCAGCAGTCCCGCCGAAGACGACACTGAAGCTTTCTTT	CASSPAEDDTEAFF
16	TRBV10-3	few	TRBJ2-1	TRBD1	TGTGCCATCAGTGGGACAGGGGGGGACTCCTACAATGAGCAGTTCTTC	CAISGTGGDSYNEQFF
12	TRBV28	.	TRBJ1-2	.	TGTGCCAGCAGTTCGGAGGACTATGGCTACACCTTC	CASSSEDYGYTF
14	TRBV7-8	.	TRBJ2-7	.	TGTGCCAGCAGCTTAGAGACAGTAGACTACGAGCAGTACTTC	CASSLETVDYEQYF
15	TRBV9	.	TRBJ1-4	.	TGTGCCAGCAGCGCCGCGTCCCGGGCTTACGAAAAACTGTTTTTT	CASSAASRAYEKLFF
14	TRBV6-5	.	TRBJ1-3	TRBD1	TGTGCCACCTTAACAGGGGAAGGTGGAAACACCATATATTTT	CATLTGEGGNTIYF
15	TRBV4-2	.	TRBJ2-2	.	TGTGCCAGCAGCCACCGACAGCTGAACACCGGGGAGCTGTTTTTT	CASSHRQLNTGELFF
14	TRBV28	.	TRBJ1-2	TRBD1	TGTGCCAGCAGGCGGGACAGGGGGTACTATGGCTACACCTTC	CASRRDRGYYGYTF
13	TRBV28	.	TRBJ1-5	.	TGTGCCAGCAGTTTAGTGAGCAATCAGCCCCAGCATTTT	CASSLVSNQPQHF
15	TRBV5-4	.	TRBJ2-5	TRBD2	TGTGCCAGCAGTTATGGACTAGCGGGAGTAGAGACCCAGTACTTC	CASSYGLAGVETQYF
14	TRBV11-3	.	TRBJ2-2	.	TGTGCCAGCAGCTTAGGGGTTAACACCGGGGAGCTGTTTTTT	CASSLGVNTGELFF
16	TRBV9	.	TRBJ2-7	TRBD2	TGTGCCAGCAGCCGCGGGGGTAGCGGGAGGGCCGCCGAGCAGTACTTC	CASSRGGSGRAAEQYF
15	TRBV23-1	.	TRBJ2-7	.	TGCGCCAGCAGTCAATCCCCGCAGGATACCTACGAGCAGTACTTC	CASSQSPQDTYEQYF
12	TRBV7-6	few	TRBJ1-4	.	TGTGCCAGCAGCTCTATTAATGAAAAACTGTTTTTT	CASSSINEKLFF
14	TRBV29-1	.	TRBJ2-3	.	TGCAGCGTTGAGGCAACAGCTAGCACAGATACGCAGTATTTT	CSVEATASTDTQYF
15	TRBV7-9	.	TRBJ2-1	TRBD2	TGTGCCAGCAGCTTAGGAGCGGGAGGGCCACATGAGCAGTTCTTC	CASSLGAGGPHEQFF
13	TRBV25-1	.	TRBJ1-1	.	TGTGCCAGCAGTGACCCAGTGAACACTGAAGCTTTCTTT	CASSDPVNTEAFF
14	TRBV27	.	TRBJ1-5	.	TGTGCCAGCAGCCCTACAAGGGACAATCAGCCCCAGCATTTT	CASSPTRDNQPQHF
16	TRBV30	.	TRBJ1-5	TRBD1	TGTGCCTGGAGTCCAGGGACAGGACTGCACAATCAGCCCCAGCATTTT	CAWSPGTGLHNQPQHF
16	TRBV30	.	TRBJ2-2	.	TGTGCCTGGAGTGCAGGACTGCCCTCGGACACCGGGGAGCTGTTTTTT	CAWSAGLPSDTGELFF
13	TRBV30	few	TRBJ2-5	TRBD1	TGTGCCTGGAGTGTAGTCAGGGGGGAGACCCAGTACTTC	CAWSVVRGETQYF
17	TRBV19	.	TRBJ2-7	TRBD2	TGTGCCAGTAGTATAGGACTAGCGGGTTCATATTCCTACGAGCAGTACTTC	CASSIGLAGSYSYEQYF
15	TRBV5-1	.	TRBJ2-5	.	TGCGCCAGCAGCTCCTTTCGGGGTCTCCAAGAGACCCAGTACTTC	CASSSFRGLQETQYF
13	TRBV6-1	.	TRBJ2-1	.	TGTGCCAGCAGTGAAAATTCTGGGTATGAGCAGTTCTTC	CASSENSGYEQFF
14	TRBV5-1	few	TRBJ1-1	.	TGCGCCAGCAGCTTGGCAGGGGCGAGCACTGAAGCTTTCTTT	CASSLAGASTEAFF
12	TRBV11-2	.	TRBJ2-2	.	TGTGCCAGCAGCCGATCGGGCGGGGAGCTGTTTTTT	CASSRSGGELFF
12	TRBV19	.	TRBJ1-3	.	TGTGCCACGAGTTTCTCTGGAAACACCATATATTTT	CATSFSGNTIYF
15	TRBV2	few	TRBJ1-1	.	TGTGCCAGCCTGGGACTTCCACTAATGAACACTGAAGCTTTCTTT	CASLGLPLMNTEAFF
12	TRBV10-3	.	TRBJ1-3	.	TGTGCCACCCAAGAAGTTGGAAACACCATATATTTT	CATQEVGNTIYF
14	TRBV6-1	.	TRBJ2-2	.	TGTGCCAGCAGTGAAGCGGGGGTCAGCGGGGAGCTGTTTTTT	CASSEAGVSGELFF
13	TRBV7-9	.	TRBJ2-1	.	TGTGCCAGCAGCCCAGGTCTAGGCAATGAGCAGTTCTTC	CASSPGLGNEQFF
12	TRBV2	once	TRBJ2-1	.	TGTGCCAGCAGTGAAATTAGCGGTGAGCAGTTCTTC	CASSEISGEQFF
15	TRBV5-1	.	TRBJ2-7	TRBD1	TGCGCCAGCAGCTTGGTAGGGGACAGGGCCTACGAGCAGTACTTC	CASSLVGDRAYEQYF